These 28 T cell receptor beta chains were sequenced from one sample in a study of control samples from healthy donors and cancer patients. Assay: immunoSEQ multiplex PCR; the TCRdb copy retains only in-frame clones and omits some. The profile covers about 58,000 clones, with approximately 89% appearing a single time and roughly 13% taken by the ten largest. Sequences were obtained from PBMCs. All receptors come from a woman aged 55-70 years with lung cancer.

V gene TRBV6-1 combines with J gene TRBJ1-6; D call uncertain. The CDR3 is 15 residues long. Trimming removed 1 base from V and 8 bases from J, with 12 bases in between. The V gene's germline CDR1 is MNHNS and CDR2 SASEGT. The chain's CDR3 is CASSEGHLGYSPLHF. The CDR3 nucleotides are TGTGCCAGCAGTGAAGGACACCTAGGATATTCACCCCTCCACTTT.

The V gene is TRBV5-5, the J gene TRBJ2-5; 7 bases line up with TRBD1. Trimming took 4 bases from V and 1 from J; bases not matched to a gene: 4. This CDR3 is 14 amino acids long. CDR1 and CDR2 (germline): SGHKS, YYEKEE (reference sequence). The CDR3 coding sequence is TGTGCCAGCAGCATACGGGACAGCCAAGAGACCCAGTACTTC. Its translation is CASSIRDSQETQYF. The complete variable domain, with remaining parts taken from reference TRBV5-5 and TRBJ2-5, reads DAGVTQSPTHLIKTRGQQVTLRCSPISGHKSVSWYQQVLGQGPQFIFQYYEKEERGRGNFPDRFSARQFPNYSSELNVNALLLGDSALYLCASSIRDSQETQYFGPGTRLLVL.

The chain uses TRBV7-6 and TRBJ2-7; 14 bases match TRBD2. Trimming at V came to 5 bases and at J to 0 bases, leaving 6 bases not matched to a gene. The CDR3 has 17 residues. Per germline, CDR1 SGHVS and CDR2 FNYEAQ. CDR3 loop: CASSPGTSGGSSYEQYF. The CDR3 coding sequence is TGTGCCAGCAGCCCGGGGACTAGCGGGGGTAGCTCCTACGAGCAGTACTTC.

The V and J genes are TRBV30 and TRBJ2-5; possible D gene TRBD1, 6 bases. Germline V CDR1 and CDR2: GTSNPN, SVGIG (reference sequence). Trimming removed 2 bases at V and 5 bases at J, with 18 bases between. The CDR3 is 15 amino acids. CDR3 sequence: CAWSKSWQGSETQYF. CDR3 nucleotides: TGTGCCTGGAGTAAGTCGTGGCAGGGGTCCGAGACCCAGTACTTC.

The chain couples TRBV10-2 to TRBJ2-6; D may be TRBD1 or TRBD2 (5 bases each). There are 20 residues in the CDR3. Germline values: CDR1 WSHSY, CDR2 SAAADI. Trimming stripped 8 bases from V and 0 bases from J, with 26 bases between. For the CDR3, the DNA is TGCGCCAGCGGACCCCTGGGGACGGATGTTTGGCTCTCTGGGGCCAACGTCCTGACTTTC. Protein: CASGPLGTDVWLSGANVLTF.

V and J are TRBV6-5 and TRBJ1-2; D gene unclear. Germline values: CDR1 MNHEY, CDR2 SVGAGI. The CDR3 has 13 amino acids. Between the trimmed V and J ends, which lost 3 bases and 8 bases, there was a span of 13 bases. The CDR3 region is CASSYGQSLGYTF. The CDR3 nucleotides read TGTGCCAGCAGTTATGGGCAGTCCCTGGGCTACACCTTC.

The chain recombines TRBV4-2 with TRBJ2-1; tentatively, D is TRBD2 (5 bases). The CDR3 has 14 residues. V lost 1 base to trimming and J lost 8 bases, with 12 bases between them. Germline CDR1 LGHNA, CDR2 YNFKEQ. The CDR3 DNA sequence: TGTGCCAGCAGCCAAGTAAGGCAGAGGGATGAGCAGTTCTTC. As protein: CASSQVRQRDEQFF.

The genes are TRBV7-3 and TRBJ1-4; D remains unclear. Per the germline V gene, CDR1 is SGHTA and CDR2 is FQGTGA. This CDR3 is 15 amino acids long. Trimming stripped 3 bases from V and 7 bases from J, with 15 bases between. CDR3 protein: CASSFSTRRSEKLFF. As DNA, the CDR3 is TGTGCCAGCAGCTTCTCGACCCGAAGAAGTGAAAAACTGTTTTTT.

The V gene is TRBV5-5, the J gene TRBJ2-2; D might be TRBD1 or TRBD2, each matching 5 bases. The germline V and J ends were trimmed by 4 bases and 7 bases, with 23 bases remaining between them. The CDR3 consists of 17 residues. Germline lookup yields CDR1 SGHKS and CDR2 YYEKEE (reference sequence). The DNA for the CDR3 is TGTGCCAGCAGCAGATCAATAGTTACGGGGCCCAACGGGGAGCTGTTTTTT. Its protein is CASSRSIVTGPNGELFF.

This clone was picked up one time. The chain employs TRBV11-2 and TRBJ2-4; 11 positions agree with TRBD1. The V gene's germline CDR1 is SGHAT and CDR2 FQNNGV. The CDR3 loop spans 15 amino acids. V was clipped by 5 bases and J by 10 bases; unmatched bases: 10. This chain's CDR3 is CASSPDRDRGIIQYF. DNA of the CDR3: TGTGCCAGCAGCCCGGACCGGGACAGGGGGATTATTCAGTACTTC.

This chain connects TRBV28 to TRBJ2-7; 8 nucleotides match TRBD2. Germline CDR1 MDHEN, CDR2 SYDVKM. CDR3 length: 15 residues. The trim removed 6 bases at V and 5 bases at J, leaving 12 bases unmatched. The CDR3: CASRPRVAGGNEQYF. The CDR3 nucleotides read TGTGCCAGCAGGCCCCGGGTGGCGGGAGGTAACGAGCAGTACTTC. The full variable domain, in which reference TRBV28 and TRBJ2-7 provide the parts outside the CDR3, is DVKVTQSSRYLVKRTGEKVFLECVQDMDHENMFWYRQDPGLGLRLIYFSYDVKMKEKGDIPEGYSVSREKKERFSLILESASTNQTSMYLCASRPRVAGGNEQYFGPGTRLTVT.

Concerning this clone: One end of the junction fails to match germline, which may point to a read error. This chain links TRBV10-3 with TRBJ2-2, with TRBD2 matching over 13 bases. This CDR3 comprises 16 residues. The germline CDR1 and CDR2 sequences are ENHRY and SYGVKD. The CDR3 loop is CAISRTSGGDNRGAVF. The CDR3 bases are TGTGCCATCAGTCGGACTAGCGGGGGAGATAACCGGGGAGCTGTTTTT.

The rearrangement uses TRBV20-1 and TRBJ1-6; D may be TRBD1 (5 bases). V was shortened by 3 bases and J by 7 bases, with 19 bases between the two germline ends. Germline V gives CDR1 DFQATT, CDR2 SNEGSKA (reference sequence). The CDR3 runs 16 residues. CDR3 sequence reads: CSASLRGLGGNSPLHF. The CDR3 region has the DNA TGCAGTGCTAGTCTGCGGGGGTTAGGTGGAAATTCACCCCTCCACTTT.

The chain carries TRBV29-1 and TRBJ1-2; TRBD1 matches 9 bases. Germline V gene data show CDR1 as SQVTM and CDR2 as ANQGSEA. V trimming: 4 bases; J trimming: 4 bases; junction bases outside the gene matches: 4. This CDR3 comprises 13 residues. The chain's CDR3 is CSVGTGVGYGYTF. CDR3 nucleotides: TGCAGCGTTGGGACAGGGGTAGGCTATGGCTACACCTTC.

The V gene is TRBV9, the J gene TRBJ1-2; no firm D call. The germline V gene has CDR1 SGDLS and CDR2 YYNGEE. This CDR3 is 12 amino acids long. Trimming removed 4 bases from V and 5 bases from J, with 9 bases in between. The CDR3 DNA follows: TGTGCCAGCAGCCCCTCCTCGTATGGCTACACCTTC. This sequence encodes CASSPSSYGYTF. The entire variable domain, with the rest obtained from reference TRBV9 and TRBJ1-2, is as follows: DSGVTQTPKHLITATGQRVTLRCSPRSGDLSVYWYQQSLDQGLQFLIQYYNGEERAKGNILERFSAQQFPDLHSELNLSSLELGDSALYFCASSPSSYGYTFGSGTRLTVV.

The rearrangement links TRBV5-1 to TRBJ1-1; no clear D. The CDR3 runs 15 residues. The germline V gene has CDR1 SGHRS and CDR2 YFSETQ. V lost 1 base to trimming and J lost 0 bases, with 10 bases between them. The CDR3, as DNA: TGCGCCAGCAGCTTGTACCAATCAATGAACACTGAAGCTTTCTTT. It yields the protein CASSLYQSMNTEAFF.

Only a few counts were recorded for this clone. CDR3 sequence reads: CASSPAAGSDEQYF. In nucleotides, the CDR3 is TGTGCCAGCAGCCCAGCGGCGGGAAGCGACGAGCAGTACTTC. The chain recombines TRBV7-2 with TRBJ2-7; possible D gene TRBD2, 6 bases. Germline lookup yields CDR1 SGHTA and CDR2 FQGNSA. V was pared by 5 bases and J by 5 bases, with 16 bases between. This CDR3 is 14 amino acids long. The whole variable domain, remainder taken from reference TRBV7-2 and TRBJ2-7, is GAGVSQSPSNKVTEKGKDVELRCDPISGHTALYWYRQSLGQGLEFLIYFQGNSAPDKSGLPSDRFSAERTGGSVSTLTIQRTQQEDSAVYLCASSPAAGSDEQYFGPGTRLTVT.

The chain employs TRBV9 and TRBJ1-1; D unresolved. The length of the CDR3 is 14 residues. V gave up 0 bases and J gave up 1 base, with 7 bases separating them. The germline V gene encodes CDR1 SGDLS and CDR2 YYNGEE. The CDR3 DNA reads as TGTGCCAGCAGCGTAGCAGGCAGGAACACTGAAGCTTTCTTT. As protein: CASSVAGRNTEAFF.

The chain joins TRBV7-3 to TRBJ1-1; D gene uncertain. Germline-derived CDR1 and CDR2 are SGHTA and FQGTGA. The CDR3 has 15 amino acids. V was trimmed by 0 bases and J by 1 base, leaving 9 bases between them. In DNA, the CDR3 is TGTGCCAGCAGCTTAACTATCCGACCGAACACTGAAGCTTTCTTT. This gives the protein CASSLTIRPNTEAFF.

The chain uses TRBV19 and TRBJ1-2, with 7 bases aligning to TRBD1. There are 14 residues in the CDR3. V was pared by 4 bases and J by 4 bases, with 6 bases of the junction left unmatched. Germline values: CDR1 LNHDA, CDR2 SQIVND (reference sequence). The CDR3 DNA reads as TGTGCCAGTAGTACTCGGGACAGACTCTATGGCTACACCTTC. It translates to CASSTRDRLYGYTF.

This clone was detected only a few times. The chain carries TRBV6-6 and TRBJ1-5, with a tentative D call TRBD1 (6 bases). Germline V CDR1 and CDR2: MNHNY, SVGAGI (reference sequence). CDR3 length equals 13 residues. Trimming stripped 5 bases from V and 4 bases from J, with 9 bases between. CDR3 DNA: TGTGCCAGCAGTCCTACAGGGAATCAGCCCCAGCATTTT. Its protein product is CASSPTGNQPQHF.

V and J are TRBV4-1 and TRBJ1-2, with D tentatively TRBD1 (5 bases). Trimming removed 5 bases from V and 2 bases from J, with 12 bases in between. The length of the CDR3 is 14 residues. The germline CDR1 and CDR2 sequences are MGHRA and YSYEKL. CDR3 DNA sequence: TGCGCCAGCAGCTTTACGGGGCCCAACTATGGCTACACCTTC. Translation gives CASSFTGPNYGYTF.

V usage is TRBV6-5 and J usage is TRBJ1-5, with TRBD1 matching over 10 bases. Germline V lookup: CDR1 MNHEY, CDR2 SVGAGI. CDR3 length: 13 amino acids. V dropped 9 bases and J dropped 4; count of bases not matched to a gene: 3. CDR3 coding DNA: TGTGCCAGTCGACAGGGGGCTAATCAGCCCCAGCATTTT. Encoded protein: CASRQGANQPQHF.

This rearrangement joins TRBV2 to TRBJ2-5, with a weak D call TRBD2 (6 bases). The CDR3 runs to 14 residues. V gave up 4 bases and J gave up 5 bases, with 14 bases separating them. Per germline, CDR1 SNHLY and CDR2 FYNNEI. CDR3 DNA sequence: TGTGCCAGCAGTGGGGACTTTGGGGGGGAGACCCAGTACTTC. Translation: CASSGDFGGETQYF.

A single count supports this clone. The rearrangement uses TRBV2 and TRBJ2-3, with 7 bases aligning to TRBD2. With 6 bases clipped from V and 3 bases from J, the junction kept 3 bases outside the gene matches. The CDR3 loop spans 13 amino acids. Per germline, CDR1 SNHLY and CDR2 FYNNEI. The CDR3 is CASRGGWTDTQYF. Written as DNA, the CDR3 is TGTGCCAGCAGGGGGGGGTGGACAGATACGCAGTATTTT.

The chain is built from TRBV28 and TRBJ2-7, with 10 bases aligning to TRBD1. Per germline, CDR1 MDHEN and CDR2 SYDVKM. With 5 bases clipped from V and 2 bases from J, the junction kept 6 bases outside the gene matches. The CDR3 length is 15 residues. In DNA, the CDR3 is TGTGCCAGCAGTGGATCCGGGACAGGGGCCTACGAGCAGTACTTC. Amino acids: CASSGSGTGAYEQYF.

V is TRBV27 and J is TRBJ2-1; 7 bases are shared with TRBD1. The CDR3 extends over 13 amino acids. After removal of 3 bases from V and 13 bases from J, the junction contained 9 bases not matched to a gene. Germline V gene data show CDR1 as MNHEY and CDR2 as SMNVEV (reference sequence). The CDR3: CASSFHNGTAQFF. CDR3 coding DNA: TGTGCCAGCAGTTTTCATAACGGGACAGCCCAGTTCTTC.

The chain is built from TRBV5-1 and TRBJ1-2, with D possibly TRBD1 on 6 matching bases. The CDR3 consists of 14 residues. Germline assignment: CDR1 SGHRS and CDR2 YFSETQ. Deletions cut 7 bases from V and 8 bases from J, with 21 bases between. CDR3 sequence: CASGTGAGASGYTF. The CDR3 DNA reads as TGCGCCAGCGGCACCGGGGCAGGGGCCTCGGGCTACACCTTC.